Included here is one T cell receptor beta chain sequence, with context. It lacks a known antigen. It has no much larger one-base neighbor in the sample; base qualities were not kept. The entry originates in a study of long-term antiretroviral therapy in people with HIV (dated by TCRdb to 2022 to 2024). Background for the entire study: The earliest samples were collected about a decade before the 2015 WHO recommendation for immediate ART, when ART was typically delayed until CD4 counts fell. Whether ART initiation and durable HIV suppression were associated with changes in peripheral blood TRB repertoire composition and diversity was tested in a retrospective serial study. A total of over 150 cryopreserved PBMC samples came from roughly 30 adults with confirmed HIV infection and were collected serially over a mean of roughly six years (range 1-12). Of the roughly 27 participants with HIV, roughly twelve were female. No cross-contamination during QIAcube processing was shown when test extractions of a monoclonal T-cell line were performed alongside approximately 32 polyclonal samples. Overall study outcomes, separate from this receptor: No data were available on ART adherence, viral resistance or therapy changes, limiting inferences about post-ART repertoire changes. Owing to limited PBMC availability, only the TCR beta chain was sequenced, without alpha chain pairing. Unsorted PBMC were profiled instead of sorted CD4+ and CD8+ T cells because pre-ART samples had limited cell numbers. Expanded TRB clones identified before ART initiation dominated the repertoire at all time points, although this dominance fluctuated and declined in many PLHIV after ART. The samples span the years 2004 to 2017, and the ART regimens used may be less effective than current regimens. A significant increase in TRB diversity was found to be associated with ART initiation, although TRB diversity was observed to remain significantly below that of transplant donor controls even after long-term ART. Narrower CDR3 length ranges were observed in HIV repertoires than in controls, and an antigen-experienced repertoire with only a slight naive shift after ART was suggested by the network structure.

The immunoSEQ hsTCRB v3.0 assay was used at survey level resolution for TRB variable region sequencing. A depth of roughly 35,000-55,000 T-cell genomes per sample was targeted for TRB sequencing. An Illumina MiSeq with a v3 150-cycle kit was used to sequence the pooled TRB libraries. Per the original workflow: Repertoire analysis ran in R within a reproducible Nextflow workflow covering QC, data transformation and analysis. LymphoSeq2, an R package for exploring AIRR-Seq data, was used to implement custom analyses. A handful of samples that produced fewer than 5000 total TRB sequences were removed, so approximately 190 HIV repertoires were analyzed. Of the roughly 180 retained HIV repertoires, about 60 were collected before and about 130 after ART initiation. Repertoires were downsampled to 5000 TRB nucleotide sequences, with summary statistics averaged over 100 downsampling iterations. Only TRB sequences with CDR3 regions of at least seven amino acids were retained for analysis. Diversity was measured with a Shannon entropy-derived clonality score and the Gini coefficient. In repertoire networks, the top 5000 CDR3 amino acid sequences were linked whenever an edit distance of one separated two sequences. For TRB CDR3 amino acid sequences, antigen specificity groups and MHC restriction were predicted with GLIPH2. Known CMV, EBV, HIV or tissue antigen associations were flagged by matching CDR3 amino acid sequences against VDJdb and McPAS-TCR. Pre-ART, post-ART and control groups were compared with Wilcoxon signed-rank tests and Holm-Bonferroni correction. Entries here come from immuneACCESS through TCRdb and include only in-frame sequences with V and J called. Some clones fail to appear in such tables; in the studies checked, an unresolved V gene covers under half of the shortfall, and the cause of the remainder is unknown. V, J and clone size reflect that table, while D and trimming were determined from the DNA. Across this sample there are approximately 33,000 clones, with 80% to 90% seen only once. The top ten clones comprise around 3.7% of the sample.

To be included, a participant needed at least one PBMC sample from before ART initiation plus at least two post-ART samples. All participants with HIV were treated in the United States of America. Before DNA extraction, cryopreserved samples of about 0.95-10 million PBMC were thawed and then washed. At the time of the earliest PBMC sample, participants with HIV were aged between roughly 20 and 60 years. PBMC samples were contributed by each participant from 1-4 timepoints before ART initiation and 2-8 timepoints after ART initiation, with a median of 7 samples. For every participant, serial HIV viral load, CD4+ T-cell count, ART history and demographic data were obtained. A Qiagen kit on a QIAcube was used to extract genomic DNA from unsorted PBMC, with samples processed in batches of 12. From the cysteine through the phenylalanine, the CDR3 covers 16 amino acids. Only the CDR3 part of the read is kept: 48 bases, read in frame from the first base. The germline V gene (reference sequence) yields LNHDA for CDR1 and SQIVND for CDR2. From V the trimming removes 4 bases and from J it removes 5 bases, while the gene matches leave 5 bases of the junction unaccounted for.

This sequence uses TRBV19 and TRBJ2-2; 12 bases in the junction line up with TRBD1. Specimen: unsorted PBMCs, collected 0.8 years before starting antiretroviral therapy. This sequence was found in a man younger than 35 with HIV. CDR3 region: CASSTRDRGRTGELFF. The nucleotides are TGTGCCAGTAGTACGCGGGACAGGGGGCGAACCGGGGAGCTGTTTTTT.